These 8 T cell receptor beta chains originate from one sample sequenced in a study of OX40 agonist ivuxolimab in advanced cancers. Profiled with immunoSEQ multiplex PCR; TCRdb holds only in-frame clones, not every one. The sample yields more than 75,000 clones, about 88% seen once. This sample comprised CD4+ or CD8+ T cells sorted from blood, obtained in a trial of the OX40 agonist ivuxolimab. The receptors originated from an adult with an advanced solid tumor such as melanoma, head and neck, liver or kidney cancer.

This clone was seen a few times. The chain uses TRBV2 and TRBJ2-1; no definite D call. The V gene's germline CDR1 is SNHLY and CDR2 FYNNEI. The CDR3 runs to 16 residues. The V end was cut by 1 base, the J end by 0 bases, with 10 bases between. The CDR3 loop is CASSEVSFYSYNEQFF. The CDR3 region has the DNA TGTGCCAGCAGTGAAGTGTCTTTCTACTCCTACAATGAGCAGTTCTTC.

The chain is built from TRBV4-3 and TRBJ2-7; D is unclear. The V and J ends lost 0 bases and 3 bases respectively, with 6 bases between them. Germline V lookup: CDR1 LGHNA, CDR2 YSLEER. CDR3 length equals 13 residues. In DNA form, the CDR3 reads TGCGCCAGCAGCCAAGATCTTGACTACGAGCAGTACTTC. Encoded protein: CASSQDLDYEQYF.

This rearrangement joins TRBV6-5 to TRBJ1-2, with D possibly being TRBD1 (5 bases). The CDR3 extends over 14 amino acids. Looked up from germline, CDR1 is MNHEY and CDR2 is SVGAGI. Trimming pared 6 bases from V and 4 bases from J, leaving 15 bases between. CDR3 DNA: TGTGCCAGCAGCTGGGGGGATTCGGGCTATGGCTACACCTTC. It codes for CASSWGDSGYGYTF.

This clone was seen more than once but under ten times. The V gene is TRBV18, the J gene TRBJ1-2, with TRBD1 identical over 7 bases. J gave up 0 bases and V 1 base, and 5 bases lay outside the gene matches. This CDR3 is built from 16 residues. Germline CDR1 is KGHSH and CDR2 is LQKENI. CDR3 amino acids: CASSPQGTVANYGYTF. The CDR3 bases are TGTGCCAGCTCACCACAAGGGACAGTCGCTAACTATGGCTACACCTTC.

V is TRBV19 and J is TRBJ2-1, with a tentative D call TRBD2 (5 bases). This CDR3 is built from 13 residues. CDR1 is LNHDA and CDR2 is SQIVND in the germline V gene (reference sequence). The V and J ends lost 11 bases and 0 bases respectively, with 11 bases between them. CDR3: CAPTGFSYNEQFF. In DNA form, the CDR3 reads TGTGCCCCAACGGGGTTCTCCTACAATGAGCAGTTCTTC.

V gene TRBV7-3 combines with J gene TRBJ2-7; 13 bases fit TRBD2. CDR1 is SGHTA and CDR2 is FQGTGA in the germline V gene. The CDR3 totals 16 residues. The trim removed 1 base at V and 2 bases at J, leaving 2 bases unmatched. The CDR3 bases are TGTGCCAGCAGCTTAAGCGGGACTAGCGGGGCCTACGAGCAGTACTTC. This sequence encodes CASSLSGTSGAYEQYF. Full variable domain (outside the CDR3, taken from reference TRBV7-3 and TRBJ2-7): GAGVSQTPSNKVTEKGKYVELRCDPISGHTALYWYRQSLGQGPEFLIYFQGTGAADDSGLPNDRFFAVRPEGSVSTLKIQRTERGDSAVYLCASSLSGTSGAYEQYFGPGTRLTVT.

The genes are TRBV19 and TRBJ1-4; 7 bases agree with TRBD1. V was pared by 6 bases and J by 5 bases, with 6 bases of the junction left unmatched. This CDR3 is built from 14 residues. From germline, CDR1 is LNHDA and CDR2 SQIVND (reference sequence). For the CDR3, the DNA is TGTGCCAGTAGATTCAGGGGGGGAAATGAAAAACTGTTTTTT. This translates into CASRFRGGNEKLFF.

This chain joins TRBV7-9 and TRBJ2-2; 8 bases align to TRBD2. In germline, CDR1 is SEHNR, CDR2 FQNEAQ (reference sequence). The CDR3 runs to 15 residues. Trimming cost V 8 bases and J 2 bases; bases outside gene matches: 7. The CDR3 DNA is TGTGCCAGCGCCCTCCTAGCGGGCAACACCGGGGAGCTGTTTTTT. Its translation is CASALLAGNTGELFF.